This T cell receptor (beta chain) comes out of a study of cytomegalovirus exposure and HLA in healthy donors. Looking at the study overall: Some 200 million T cells yielded 117 million unique TCR beta sequences in earlier analysis. A preliminary data release comprised roughly 80 million unique TCRs obtained from HLA-typed donors. Whole-study results and caveats: High specificity and sensitivity for cytomegalovirus status were reported for the classifier.

Primers included in the PCR were 60 Vbeta and 13 Jbeta primers. In the original workflow: Later work found around 80 million unique TCR beta chains, with approximately 12 million shared. Only in-frame clones appear in the TCRdb table, and some are missing; sequencing was by immunoSEQ multiplex PCR. V, J and clone size are taken as reported in that table, and D and trimming were inferred from the DNA itself. The table includes about 190,000 clones, over 60% detected once. Trimming cost V 4 bases and J 5 bases, with 23 bases left between them. This CDR3 contains 17 residues. CDR1 and CDR2 (germline): SGHTA, FQGNSA. Remarks on this clone: Its specificity is unknown.

The chain couples TRBV7-2 to TRBJ2-5; tentatively, D is TRBD1 (6 bases). The sample comprised PBMCs. The source is a man in his thirties or forties in good health and CMV-seropositive. The CDR3 DNA follows: TGTGCCAGCAGCTCACCGTACAGGGATCCCTCGCGGGAGACCCAGTACTTC. It is translated as CASSSPYRDPSRETQYF.